The clone carrying this TCR beta chain was seen many times. No antigen is known for it. This entry belongs to a study of regulatory T cells in long-lasting Graves disease. The wider study: Over 5 years of antithyroid drugs with positive TSH receptor antibodies was taken to mean persistent Graves' disease.

The junction had 5 bases not matched to a gene; V was cut back by 4 bases and J by 2 bases. The CDR3 has 15 residues. Looked up from germline, CDR1 is SNHLY and CDR2 is FYNNEI. Study results and limitations: Investigators studied peripheral blood only, not thyroid tissue. Persistent disease favored TRBV28, TRBJ1-2 and TRBJ2-5.

Time point of the sample: persistent/refractory GD, antithyroid drugs over 5 years with positive TRAb. The TCR library was made from RNA extracted from PBMCs. Graves' disease diagnosis used American Thyroid Association guidelines. For TCR beta, libraries came from iRepertoire HTBI primers and Arm-PCR of CDR3 regions. TCRdb fed the multiplex PCR reads into MiXCR, producing one record per CDR3 protein. The sample yields fewer than 600,000 distinct CDR3 sequences, less than 25% seen once. The sequences come from peripheral blood mononuclear cells (PBMCs), collected when the disease was refractory, from a patient treated with antithyroid drugs. The chain couples TRBV2 to TRBJ2-5, with 9 bases fitting TRBD1. This TCR was recovered from a female donor with Graves disease. The CDR3 nucleotides read TGTGCCAGCAGTGGGGGACAGGGAGGACAAGAGACCCAGTACTTC. Amino acid sequence: CASSGGQGGQETQYF.